These 20 T cell receptor beta chains came from one sample sequenced in a study of response to subunit inactivated influenza vaccine. MiXCR, run by TCRdb on the RT-PCR reads, gives a single entry per CDR3 protein. The table has hundreds of thousands of distinct CDR3 sequences, 7.5% to 8.5% seen once. The source material was PBMCs from blood, sampled about 24 months after vaccination. The receptors were sampled from a man in his fifties or sixties who received an inactivated influenza vaccine.

V gene TRBV11-2 combines with J gene TRBJ2-7; no clear D. Germline V gene sequence: CDR1 SGHAT, CDR2 FQNNGV. The V gene lost 5 bases and the J gene lost 6 bases, with 8 bases spanning the gap. The CDR3 has 11 amino acids. CDR3 in DNA: TGTGCCAGCAGCGCCCTTTCCGAGCAGTACTTC. Translating it yields CASSALSEQYF.

This clonotype has only a few counts. Here the CDR3 DNA reads TGTGCCAGCAGCCAAGGGCTCGGCACGCAGACAGATACGCAGTATTTT. Translating it yields CASSQGLGTQTDTQYF. The chain carries TRBV3-1 and TRBJ2-3; D remains unclear. CDR1 and CDR2 (germline): LGHDT, YNNKEL (reference sequence). This CDR3 contains 16 residues. V lost 1 base to trimming and J lost 3 bases, with 14 bases between them.

This clonotype came up a few times. V and J are TRBV7-9 and TRBJ2-7; possibly TRBD2 for D (5 bases). V lost 6 bases, J lost 3 bases, and 18 bases lay in between. The CDR3 covers 15 residues. Germline lookup yields CDR1 SEHNR and CDR2 FQNEAQ (reference sequence). The CDR3, as DNA: TGTGCCAGCAGGCCAACCTCCGGGAACCTCTACGAGCAGTACTTC. It yields the protein CASRPTSGNLYEQYF.

The table lists this clonotype with a few counts. J is TRBJ1-5 and V is TRBV7-9; 8 bases are shared with TRBD1. Germline-derived CDR1 and CDR2 are SEHNR and FQNEAQ (reference sequence). The junction had 8 bases not matched to a gene; V was cut back by 3 bases and J by 4 bases. The CDR3 covers 16 residues. Here the CDR3 reads CASSLSQGDGNQPQHF. DNA for the CDR3: TGTGCCAGCAGCTTGTCACAGGGGGACGGGAATCAGCCCCAGCATTTT.

The rearrangement joins TRBV15 to TRBJ2-7; the D gene could be TRBD1 or TRBD2 (5 bases each). This CDR3 is 13 amino acids long. CDR1 and CDR2 from the germline V gene are LNHNV and YYDKDF (reference sequence). V lost 5 bases to trimming and J lost 7 bases, with 15 bases between them. Here the CDR3 reads CATSVGAPGEQYF. The DNA for the CDR3 is TGTGCCACCAGCGTCGGGGCTCCGGGGGAGCAGTACTTC.

The table lists this clonotype with many counts. This rearrangement joins TRBV20-1 to TRBJ2-1; 10 bases line up with TRBD2. This CDR3 is 14 amino acids long. The ends lost 1 base at V and 4 bases at J; junction bases unmatched: 1. Germline lookup yields CDR1 DFQATT and CDR2 SNEGSKA (reference sequence). The CDR3: CSARASGGYNEQFF. CDR3 nucleotide sequence: TGCAGTGCTAGAGCTAGCGGGGGTTACAATGAGCAGTTCTTC.

The chain uses TRBV7-8 and TRBJ2-2; 8 bases are shared with TRBD2. V lost 5 bases and J lost 9; bases outside the gene matches: 14. The germline V gene has CDR1 SGHVS and CDR2 FQNEAQ. The CDR3 covers 16 residues. The CDR3 region has the DNA TGTGCCAGCAGCAACCGGGAAGTTAGCGGGACTAGGGAGCTGTTTTTT. This sequence encodes CASSNREVSGTRELFF.

This clonotype has ten or more counts. The chain links TRBV10-3 to TRBJ2-5; TRBD2 matches 10 bases. V lost 5 bases, J lost 5 bases, and 5 bases stayed unmatched. Germline values: CDR1 ENHRY, CDR2 SYGVKD. There are 14 residues in the CDR3. The CDR3 is CAISSSGREETQYF. The CDR3 coding sequence is TGTGCCATCAGTTCTAGCGGGAGAGAGGAGACCCAGTACTTC.

In its sample, this clonotype was seen many times. The chain joins TRBV5-1 to TRBJ1-1; perhaps TRBD1 as D (6 bases). V gave up 1 base and J gave up 10 bases, with 14 bases separating them. The CDR3 runs 13 residues. Per germline, CDR1 SGHRS and CDR2 YFSETQ. The CDR3 region has the DNA TGCGCCAGCAGCTTGATACAGGGCTCCTCAGCTTTCTTT. Translating gives CASSLIQGSSAFF. Drawing the rest from reference TRBV5-1 and TRBJ1-1, the complete variable domain is KAGVTQTPRYLIKTRGQQVTLSCSPISGHRSVSWYQQTPGQGLQFLFEYFSETQRNKGNFPGRFSGRQFSNSRSEMNVSTLELGDSALYLCASSLIQGSSAFFGQGTRLTVV.

CDR3 DNA sequence: TGTGCCAGCTCACCTAGACAAAAAAGCAATGAGCAGTTCTTC. This sequence encodes CASSPRQKSNEQFF. The chain carries TRBV18 and TRBJ2-1; D gene ambiguous. The ends were cut back, 3 bases at V and 6 bases at J, with 12 bases in the middle. Germline CDR1 reads KGHSH; CDR2 reads LQKENI. This CDR3 comprises 14 residues. The variable domain in full, completed from reference TRBV18 and TRBJ2-1, reads NAGVMQNPRHLVRRRGQEARLRCSPMKGHSHVYWYRQLPEEGLKFMVYLQKENIIDESGMPKERFSAEFPKEGPSILRIQQVVRGDSAAYFCASSPRQKSNEQFFGPGTRLTVL.

The V and J genes are TRBV11-2 and TRBJ2-7; no clear D. The CDR3 has 13 amino acids. The V and J ends lost 0 bases and 2 bases respectively, with 5 bases between them. The germline V gene has CDR1 SGHAT and CDR2 FQNNGV. This chain's CDR3 is CASSLDWAYEQYF. CDR3 coding DNA: TGTGCCAGCAGCTTAGATTGGGCCTACGAGCAGTACTTC.

The chain joins TRBV7-9 to TRBJ2-5, with 8 nucleotides matching TRBD1. The length of the CDR3 is 17 residues. CDR1 and CDR2 (germline): SEHNR, FQNEAQ (reference sequence). V lost 0 bases, J lost 4 bases, and 10 bases stayed unmatched. CDR3 residues: CASSLARMTGAGETQYF. DNA of the CDR3: TGTGCCAGCAGCTTAGCCCGTATGACAGGGGCAGGAGAGACCCAGTACTTC.

This rearrangement joins TRBV6-2 or TRBV6-3 to TRBJ1-1; D remains unclear. V was cut by 3 bases and J by 1 base, with 9 bases left in between. Per germline, CDR1 MNHEY and CDR2 SVGEGT. This CDR3 is built from 14 residues. The CDR3 coding sequence is TGTGCCAGCAGTTATTGGGTCTCGAACACTGAAGCTTTCTTT. This codes for CASSYWVSNTEAFF.

The sample holds a few counts of this clonotype. V gene TRBV29-1 combines with J gene TRBJ2-2; TRBD2 matches at 14 bases. Germline loops: CDR1 SQVTM, CDR2 ANQGSEA. The CDR3 consists of 15 residues. Trimming at V came to 6 bases and at J to 6 bases, leaving 6 bases not matched to a gene. CDR3: CSVAGTSGSAGELFF. CDR3 nucleotides: TGCAGCGTGGCCGGGACTAGCGGGAGTGCCGGGGAGCTGTTTTTT.

DNA for the CDR3: TGCAGTGCTACGGCCCCAATCAATGAGCAGTTCTTC. Its protein product is CSATAPINEQFF. The chain couples TRBV20-1 to TRBJ2-1, with D unresolved. This CDR3 has 12 residues. V gave up 4 bases and J gave up 6 bases, with 10 bases separating them. Germline CDR1 DFQATT, CDR2 SNEGSKA (reference sequence).

This clonotype showed up just a few times. This chain joins TRBV6-1 and TRBJ2-3; no firm D call. CDR3 length: 13 amino acids. Germline CDR1 and CDR2: MNHNS and SASEGT. The V end was cut by 0 bases, the J end by 5 bases, with 6 bases between. Written as DNA, the CDR3 is TGTGCCAGCAGTGAAGCCAGGCTAGATACGCAGTATTTT. Translating it yields CASSEARLDTQYF.

This clonotype was observed a handful of times. The chain has TRBV30 and TRBJ1-1; D is perhaps TRBD1 (5 bases). This CDR3 is 14 amino acids long. V dropped 4 bases and J dropped 7 bases, with 19 bases sitting between them. Germline V lookup: CDR1 GTSNPN, CDR2 SVGIG (reference sequence). The CDR3 region is CAWNPTPGRGEAFF. The CDR3 DNA reads as TGTGCCTGGAACCCGACCCCGGGACGTGGTGAAGCTTTCTTT.

This clonotype was counted a few times. The CDR3 bases are TGTGCCAGCACAACCGGGACCCCGAAAAACATTCAGTACTTC. This translates into CASTTGTPKNIQYF. J is TRBJ2-4 and V is TRBV28; either TRBD1 or TRBD2 may supply D (5 bases each). Trimming stripped 7 bases from V and 4 bases from J, with 14 bases between. This CDR3 spans 14 amino acids. CDR1 and CDR2 from the germline V gene are MDHEN and SYDVKM.

This clonotype was seen more than once but under ten times. The chain employs TRBV20-1 and TRBJ2-5, with 10 bases identical to TRBD2. The V gene's germline CDR1 is DFQATT and CDR2 SNEGSKA (reference sequence). CDR3 size: 17 residues. V lost 0 bases, J lost 4 bases, and 11 bases stayed unmatched. CDR3: CSARELPSGRGRETQYF. CDR3 in DNA: TGCAGTGCTAGAGAGTTACCTAGCGGGAGAGGCCGAGAGACCCAGTACTTC.

This clonotype came up many times. This chain connects TRBV6-2 or TRBV6-3 to TRBJ2-7; D is unresolved. Trimming left V 8 bases short and J 2 bases short, with 10 bases between. The CDR3 has 12 amino acids. CDR1 and CDR2 from the germline V gene are MNHEY and SVGEGT. The CDR3 DNA follows: TGTGCCAGCGGCAGGTTAACCTACGAGCAGTACTTC. Residues: CASGRLTYEQYF.